A single sample is the source of the 14 T cell receptor beta chains below, sequenced in a study of CD8 T cells in ankylosing spondylitis. TCRdb itself ran the 5' RACE reads through MiXCR, one entry per CDR3 protein. The sample has 150,000 to 200,000 distinct CDR3 sequences, more than 9% seen once; the top ten hold 25% to 30%. The sequencing sample was made of blood, either unsorted or a sorted T cell fraction (not recorded which). These receptors all come from a male donor with ankylosing spondylitis or in good health (not recorded which).

This clonotype occurred many times. The CDR3 region has the DNA TGTGCCATCAGTGAGTCGCGAGGGTTCGGTGGTGGCACCGGGGAGCTGTTTTTT. This translates into CAISESRGFGGGTGELFF. The chain carries TRBV10-3 and TRBJ2-2, with a tentative D call TRBD2 (5 bases). V lost 0 bases, J lost 4 bases, and 18 bases lay in between. The CDR3 loop spans 18 amino acids. Germline V lookup: CDR1 ENHRY, CDR2 SYGVKD.

This clonotype was counted at least ten times. The CDR3 loop is CASSLEGSRAKNIQYF. The DNA for the CDR3 is TGTGCCAGCAGCTTAGAGGGGTCTAGAGCCAAAAACATTCAGTACTTC. J is TRBJ2-4 and V is TRBV7-2, with D perhaps matching TRBD1 (5 bases). The CDR3 spans 16 residues. The V end was cut by 1 base, the J end by 0 bases, with 10 bases between. Germline-derived CDR1 and CDR2 are SGHTA and FQGNSA. The full variable domain, rest sourced from reference TRBV7-2 and TRBJ2-4, is GAGVSQSPSNKVTEKGKDVELRCDPISGHTALYWYRQSLGQGLEFLIYFQGNSAPDKSGLPSDRFSAERTGGSVSTLTIQRTQQEDSAVYLCASSLEGSRAKNIQYFGAGTRLSVL.

This clonotype was recorded many times. This chain links TRBV6-5 with TRBJ2-3; 10 positions match TRBD2. Looked up from germline, CDR1 is MNHEY and CDR2 is SVGAGI. The CDR3 has 15 residues. The V segment lost 4 bases and the J segment 2 bases; nucleotides outside the gene matches: 3. This CDR3 reads CASSLAGGITDTQYF. CDR3 bases: TGTGCCAGCAGTTTAGCGGGAGGAATCACAGATACGCAGTATTTT.

The chain is built from TRBV5-4 and TRBJ1-2; D remains unclear. V was shortened by 2 bases and J by 1 base, with 12 bases between the two germline ends. Germline assignment: CDR1 SGHNT and CDR2 YYREEE (reference sequence). The CDR3 contains 15 residues. CDR3 coding DNA: TGTGCCAGCAGCTTAAAGTCAGATATTAACTATGGCTACACCTTC. The encoded protein is CASSLKSDINYGYTF.

This clonotype was detected many times. The J gene is TRBJ1-6, the V gene TRBV7-8; D ambiguous. The germline V gene has CDR1 SGHVS and CDR2 FQNEAQ. V was clipped by 5 bases and J by 1 base, with 9 bases between them. There are 15 residues in the CDR3. The CDR3 bases are TGTGCCAGCAGCCCGACTCGGTCCTATAATTCACCCCTCCACTTT. Its protein product is CASSPTRSYNSPLHF. The full variable domain, in which reference TRBV7-8 and TRBJ1-6 provide the parts outside the CDR3, is GAGVSQSPRYKVAKRGQDVALRCDPISGHVSLFWYQQALGQGPEFLTYFQNEAQLDKSGLPSDRFFAERPEGSVSTLKIQRTQQEDSAVYLCASSPTRSYNSPLHFGNGTRLTVT.

This clonotype was detected ten times or more. The CDR3 DNA reads TGCAGCGCCCGGACAGGGAGGTATTCACCCCTCCACTTT. This gives the protein CSARTGRYSPLHF. The chain couples TRBV29-1 to TRBJ1-6; 8 bases match TRBD1. The germline gives CDR1 SQVTM, CDR2 ANQGSEA. The length of the CDR3 is 13 residues. V dropped 7 bases and J dropped 8; count of bases not matched to a gene: 7.

The chain carries TRBV12-3 or TRBV12-4 and TRBJ2-3, with 10 bases matching TRBD2. After removal of 2 bases from V and 5 bases from J, the junction contained 7 bases not matched to a gene. The CDR3 sequence is 16 residues long. The CDR3 bases are TGTGCCAGCAGTTTATATAGCGGGGGGATGAGAGATACGCAGTATTTT. Translation gives CASSLYSGGMRDTQYF.

This clonotype was seen just once. The V and J genes are TRBV27 and TRBJ2-1; 8 bases align to TRBD1. CDR3 size: 15 residues. The V segment lost 4 bases and the J segment 4 bases; nucleotides outside the gene matches: 6. Germline CDR1 reads MNHEY; CDR2 reads SMNVEV (reference sequence). The CDR3 loop reads CASSSLDRVYNEQFF. CDR3 bases: TGTGCCAGCAGTTCCTTGGACAGGGTGTACAATGAGCAGTTCTTC.

In its sample, this clonotype was seen a few times. This rearrangement joins TRBV2 to TRBJ2-7; no reliable D call. The CDR3 contains 14 residues. With 1 base removed from V and 0 bases from J, the gap between germline ends came to 7 bases. Germline V gene lookup returns CDR1 SNHLY and CDR2 FYNNEI. For the CDR3, the DNA is TGTGCCAGCAGTGAAGAGATGAGCTCCTACGAGCAGTACTTC. Its protein is CASSEEMSSYEQYF.

This clonotype showed up many times. This chain joins TRBV6-1 and TRBJ1-6, with D hard to call. CDR3 length equals 16 residues. The V gene lost 7 bases and the J gene lost 5 bases, with 18 bases spanning the gap. Germline assignment: CDR1 MNHNS and CDR2 SASEGT. CDR3 loop: CASTPLERGNNSPLHF. In DNA, the CDR3 is TGTGCCAGCACCCCCTTAGAGCGGGGAAATAATTCACCCCTCCACTTT.

In its sample, this clonotype was seen many times. The chain carries TRBV29-1 and TRBJ1-2, with 10 bases matching TRBD1. The CDR3 runs to 15 residues. After removal of 7 bases from V and 4 bases from J, the junction contained 12 bases not matched to a gene. Germline V lookup: CDR1 SQVTM, CDR2 ANQGSEA. CDR3 region: CSAIGQGGLAYGYTF. The CDR3 nucleotides are TGCAGCGCTATCGGACAGGGGGGGCTCGCCTATGGCTACACCTTC.

Details on this clonotype: A clone one base away is much larger, so this may be a read error. The chain's CDR3 is CPSSSGQGEEKLFF. The CDR3 region has the DNA TGTCCCAGCAGTTCTGGCCAGGGGGAAGAAAAACTGTTTTTT. The V and J genes are TRBV12-3 or TRBV12-4 and TRBJ1-4; 7 bases line up with TRBD1. The CDR3 loop spans 14 amino acids.

The table lists this clonotype with many counts. This sequence joins TRBV5-1 and TRBJ1-2, with a tentative D call TRBD1 (5 bases). V lost 0 bases and J lost 6, with 15 bases in between. The germline gives CDR1 SGHRS, CDR2 YFSETQ. The CDR3 consists of 15 residues. CDR3 region: CASSLAGSQGNGYTF. DNA of the CDR3: TGCGCCAGCAGCTTGGCCGGGAGCCAGGGTAATGGCTACACCTTC.

This clonotype was counted at least ten times. The chain uses TRBV5-6 and TRBJ1-5, with TRBD1 identical over 7 bases. Germline V gene lookup returns CDR1 SGHDT and CDR2 YYEEEE. With V trimmed by 0 bases and J by 4 bases, 7 bases remained unmatched. The CDR3 spans 16 residues. The DNA for the CDR3 is TGTGCCAGCAGCTTGGCAAGGGGGCAAGCAAATCAGCCCCAGCATTTT. This codes for CASSLARGQANQPQHF.